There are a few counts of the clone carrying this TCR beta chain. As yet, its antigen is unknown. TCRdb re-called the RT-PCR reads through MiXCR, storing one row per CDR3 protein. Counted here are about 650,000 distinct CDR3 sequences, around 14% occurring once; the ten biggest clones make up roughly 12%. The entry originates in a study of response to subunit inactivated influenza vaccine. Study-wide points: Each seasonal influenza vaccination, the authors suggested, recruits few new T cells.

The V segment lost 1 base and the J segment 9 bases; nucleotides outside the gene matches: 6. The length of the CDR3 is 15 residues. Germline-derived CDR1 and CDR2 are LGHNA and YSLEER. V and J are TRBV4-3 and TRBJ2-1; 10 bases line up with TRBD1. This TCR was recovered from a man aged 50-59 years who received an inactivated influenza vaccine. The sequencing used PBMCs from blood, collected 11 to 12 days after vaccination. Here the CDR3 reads CASSQAGQGRVEQFF. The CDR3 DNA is TGCGCCAGCAGCCAAGCGGGACAGGGGCGCGTTGAGCAGTTCTTC.